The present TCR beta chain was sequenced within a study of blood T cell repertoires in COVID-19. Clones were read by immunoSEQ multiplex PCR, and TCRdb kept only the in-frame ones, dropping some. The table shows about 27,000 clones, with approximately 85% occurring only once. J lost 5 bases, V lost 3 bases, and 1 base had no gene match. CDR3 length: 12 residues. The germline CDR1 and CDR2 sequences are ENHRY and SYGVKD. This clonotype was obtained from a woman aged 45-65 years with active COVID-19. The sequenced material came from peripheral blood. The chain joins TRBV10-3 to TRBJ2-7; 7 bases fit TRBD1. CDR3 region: CAISETGDEQYF. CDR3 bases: TGTGCCATCAGTGAAACAGGGGACGAGCAGTACTTC.